What follows is one T cell receptor beta chain and its context. Its antigen is unidentified. One junction end does not reproduce the germline sequence, and a read error may be involved. The sample belongs to a study of T cell repertoires in cytomegalovirus infection. For the study at large: Public TCR beta signatures marked donors with CMV infection and the matching HLA.

MiXCR was run by TCRdb on the reads, yielding one entry per CDR3 protein. The sample has hundreds of thousands of distinct CDR3 sequences; 35% are singletons. The study's findings and limits: Pooled public TCR beta family frequency picked out CMV carriers with the relevant HLA. The study found HLA-C-restricted CMV-specific TCR beta clonotypes dominating the ex vivo response.

The CDR3 is made up of 12 amino acids. Germline V gene data show CDR1 as WSHSY and CDR2 as SAAADI. The source of this sequence is a human donor in good health (CMV status not recorded). Some clones in this sample may be carry-over from other donors' samples. The chain carries TRBV10-2 and TRBJ1-2; D uncertain. The sequenced material came from PBMCs. The CDR3 sequence: CASRTDSYGYTF. CDR3 nucleotide sequence: TGTGCCAGCAGAACAGACTCCTATGGCTACACCTTC.